This TCR beta chain emerged from a study of regulatory T cells in long-lasting Graves disease (dated by TCRdb to the early 2020s). Regarding the complete study: In the newly diagnosed Graves' disease group, patients had been taking antithyroid drugs for less than 3 months. A total of 33 samples underwent TCR sequencing: about 13 from persistent and approximately 20 from newly diagnosed Graves' disease patients. The study was registered as a clinical trial and conducted in China. Persistent Graves' disease patients were compared with newly diagnosed Graves' disease patients by peripheral blood TCR sequencing and RNA sequencing. Results the study describes overall, beyond this receptor: Sequencing and analysis were restricted to the TCR beta chain. Persistent Graves' disease patients showed lower TCR Shannon entropy and fewer highly expanded clones than newly diagnosed patients, suggesting clonal expansion. Persistent patients shared more public clonotypes among themselves (around 2,500) than newly diagnosed patients did (about 1,000). The authors acknowledged the small sample size as a limitation that may reduce accuracy. Preferential use of TRBV28, TRBJ1-2 and TRBJ2-5 was observed in persistent disease, whereas TRBV20-1 and TRBJ2-1 were favored in newly diagnosed disease. The study examined only peripheral blood because the primary lesion, thyroid tissue, could not be accessed.

The time point tag for this specimen amounts to: newly diagnosed GD, antithyroid drugs for less than 3 months. For both TCR sequencing and RNA sequencing, RNA was extracted from PBMCs in TRIzol. Graves' disease was diagnosed according to American Thyroid Association guidelines. The patients came from an endocrinology department in Xi'an, China. From each patient, about 8.9 milliliters of peripheral blood was collected into an EDTA anticoagulant tube. PBMCs were isolated by Ficoll Paque Plus density gradient separation without further T cell sorting. An Agilent 2100 Bioanalyzer and agarose gel were used to check RNA quality, while a NanoDrop 2000 measured RNA concentration. This clonotype was observed at least ten times. The clone's antigen remains unknown. No much larger clone exists at a distance of one base, and base qualities are not known. Trimming removed 5 bases from V and 6 bases from J; the gene matches leave 5 bases unexplained. In the germline V gene (reference sequence), CDR1 corresponds to SEHNR and CDR2 to FQNEAQ. From cysteine to phenylalanine, the CDR3 is 14 amino acids long. Just the 42-base CDR3 DNA is kept, in frame starting at base 1.

The library was obtained by multiplex PCR. Sequencer: Illumina HiSeq 4000. iRepertoire HTBI primers and Arm-PCR amplification of CDR3 regions were used to construct TCR beta libraries. Gel purification was performed on PCR products prior to sequencing. On the study's bioinformatics: Gene usage analysis of CDR3 amino acid clonotypes relied on the 60 or so TRBV and 15 or so TRBJ segments identified across samples. COPE and FqMerger were used to merge filtered high-quality paired reads into contigs. BLAST was used to align contigs to IMGT TRBV, TRBD and TRBJ reference genes, with CDR3 defined following IMGT. Any clonotype with a frequency above 0.1% was classified as a highly expanded clone. Shannon entropy served as the measure of repertoire diversity, while the Gini coefficient captured V-J evenness. A clonotype was considered public if more than one individual shared it. The public reads were reanalyzed by TCRdb: fastp trimming at Q25, MiXCR alignment, in-frame beta chains only. A single entry per CDR3 protein holds the most common genes and DNA from its merged rows. The V and J calls come from TCRdb's annotation, not from the publication. A total of approximately 540,000 distinct CDR3 sequences appear in this sample, 12% of them only once. The ten largest clones take up roughly 8.9% of the sample.

The sample was also linked to a second study, of T cells in Graves' hyperthyroidism and ophthalmopathy. As that second study puts it: Stable Graves' hyperthyroidism was defined as no progression to ophthalmopathy during 18 months of follow-up. Hyperthyroidism patients were newly diagnosed, had a disease duration of under 2 months, and were aged 18 to 65 years. Any patient with an uncontrolled infection, another autoimmune disease, pregnancy or lactation was excluded. Diagnoses relied on clinical symptoms, serum thyroxine and TRAb, thyroid ultrasound and orbital computed tomography. For the first round of RT-PCR on the TCR CDR3, the HTBI primer set was used together with the Qiagen OneStep RT-PCR kit. Blood samples also contained most of the expanded thyroid clonotypes (frequency above 0.001), which suggests that blood repertoires may reflect thyroid immune responses. In cross-validation, a model built on a 13 V-J signature told ophthalmopathy apart from stable hyperthyroidism with under 90% sensitivity and approximately 81% specificity, and in testing the same model reached 80%/75%. In validation, progression to ophthalmopathy was predicted by the model with 70.59% sensitivity and 72.22% specificity, a median of about 6.8 months before onset. TCR V-J signatures able to tell the groups apart were searched for in a discovery cohort of 100 patients, of whom more than 40 had Graves' ophthalmopathy and around 56 had stable Graves' hyperthyroidism. Whether ophthalmopathy could be predicted prospectively was tested in an independent validation cohort made up of 18 to 20 hyperthyroidism patients plus 17 patients who later progressed to ophthalmopathy. The approximately 90 discovery patients were randomly split 7:3 into training and test sets. Thyroid tissue and blood T-cell repertoires from about 6 Graves' hyperthyroidism patients were also compared in the study. After blood sampling, hyperthyroidism patients were treated with methimazole at a starting dose of 30 mg daily, and ophthalmopathy patients were treated with high-dose intravenous methylprednisolone. Libraries were constructed in a second round of multiplex PCR, after which size selection and purification were performed. Libraries were sequenced paired-end with 100 bp reads on an Illumina HiSeq2000. SOAPnuke was used to process the raw data, with reads discarded if the reads contained adapters or uncalled bases, had a mean Phred below 15, or lacked an exact constant-primer or identifier match. COPE v1.2.5 was used to merge the high-quality paired reads, and each unique nucleotide sequence was defined as a clonotype. MiTCR v1.1 was used to align clonotypes to the IMGT TRBV, TRBD and TRBJ reference segments. The analysis was restricted to V-J combinations with a frequency above 0.0001, which together covered roughly 99% of the repertoires. A TCS score was defined as the ratio of F50 (clonal expansion) to E x V (chaos), with BLOSUM62-based TCRdist applied between CDR3 peptides within each V-J. Welch's t-statistics and random forest reduced approximately 520 V-J features to under 15, which were used in a naive Bayes classifier (R e1071). No statistical method was used to set the sample size in advance, and investigators knew the group allocation. The paper reports TCR Vbeta CDR3 sequencing of 140 or so peripheral blood samples: around 41 ophthalmopathy, over 70 hyperthyroidism and 17 progressor patients.

The rearrangement combines TRBV7-9 with TRBJ2-1, with 9 bases matching TRBD1. This receptor was taken from a woman in her twenties or thirties with Graves disease. Donor details come from another sample of the same person, matched by shared clones. Sequences were derived from peripheral blood mononuclear cells (PBMCs), sampled at new diagnosis, from a patient treated with antithyroid drugs. The CDR3 loop reads CASSPWTGVNEQFF. The sequenced DNA is TGTGCCAGCAGCCCCTGGACAGGGGTCAATGAGCAGTTCTTC.